This T cell receptor beta chain was profiled in a study of cytomegalovirus exposure and HLA in healthy donors. Study in general: Samples from HLA-typed donors yielded about 85 million unique TCRs in an early data release. Study-wide results and caveats: About 87% or about 30% of the time was how often most TCR beta V segments were productive, according to an earlier analysis. Common viral pathogens (according to a later analysis) appeared linked to several of the most significant clusters.

On this clone: Antigen unknown.

PCR involved 60 Vbeta and 13 Jbeta primers. As originally analysed: Tens of millions of unique TCR beta chains, some 9.9 million shared, were counted in a later analysis. Produced via immunoSEQ multiplex PCR; TCRdb's table is partial and in-frame only. V and J calls and clone size are given by that table; D and trimming were obtained from the DNA. The table has about 160,000 clones, 65% to 85% seen once. Germline V CDR1 and CDR2: WNHNN, SYGVQD (reference sequence). The V and J ends lost 6 bases and 0 bases, in that order; junction bases with no gene match: 13. CDR3 length: 18 residues. This TCR derives from a male donor in good health and CMV-seropositive. Sequenced: PBMCs. The chain combines TRBV10-1 with TRBJ2-3; 9 bases line up with TRBD2. The CDR3 nucleotides are TGCGCCAGCAGCGATGAACGCAGCGGGAGGACTAGCACAGATACGCAGTATTTT. It codes for CASSDERSGRTSTDTQYF.